The 29 T cell receptor beta chains below were found in one sample sequenced in a study of beta chain features in type 1 diabetes. Broader study findings: Type 1 diabetes patients had moderately but significantly shorter TCRB CDR3s in all four CD4+ subsets.

Every bit of the isolated RNA underwent reverse transcription, so sequencing read expressed TCRB transcripts. Repertoires were generated with immunoSEQ multiplex PCR, while TCRdb's copy carries only in-frame clones and drops some. This table has 300,000 to 350,000 clones, about a tenth appearing once. The antigens for these receptors are not known. Sample: central memory CD4+ T cells from blood. All receptors derive from a man aged 25-45 years with type 1 diabetes.

This clone was detected a few times. The chain links TRBV19 to TRBJ2-3, with 9 bases matching TRBD2. The CDR3 contains 18 residues. J lost 5 bases, V lost 3 bases, and 15 bases had no gene match. Germline V gene data show CDR1 as LNHDA and CDR2 as SQIVND (reference sequence). The CDR3 coding sequence is TGTGCCAGTAGTATCCCAAGGGCAGGCGGGGGGGCCAGAGATACGCAGTATTTT. Its translation is CASSIPRAGGGARDTQYF.

The chain uses TRBV10-1 and TRBJ2-1, with 9 positions matching TRBD1. CDR1 WNHNN and CDR2 SYGVQD come from the germline V gene (reference sequence). V lost 4 bases to trimming and J lost 8 bases; unmatched junction nucleotides: 9. CDR3 size: 15 residues. The CDR3 DNA sequence: TGCGCCAGCAGTGGGCCCGGACAGGGGAACGATGAGCAGTTCTTC. Translated: CASSGPGQGNDEQFF.

Only a few counts were recorded for this clone. The chain recombines TRBV6-5 with TRBJ1-1; 7 bases line up with TRBD1. The CDR3 length is 11 residues. CDR1 is MNHEY and CDR2 is SVGAGI in the germline V gene. The ends lost 7 bases at V and 8 bases at J; junction bases unmatched: 4. CDR3 DNA: TGTGCCAGCACAGGGGGACGGGAAGCTTTCTTT. It translates to CASTGGREAFF.

The chain uses TRBV19 and TRBJ2-1; 10 bases are shared with TRBD1. The CDR3 consists of 15 residues. CDR1 is LNHDA and CDR2 is SQIVND in the germline V gene (reference sequence). V trimming: 2 bases; J trimming: 10 bases; junction bases outside the gene matches: 8. DNA of the CDR3: TGTGCCAGTAGTATACCCCGGACAGGGGGTTGGGAGCAGTTCTTC. Residues: CASSIPRTGGWEQFF.

This clone was picked up a small number of times. J is TRBJ1-2 and V is TRBV6-6; possible D gene TRBD1, 6 bases. Deletions cut 2 bases from V and 5 bases from J, with 9 bases between. The CDR3 sequence is 13 residues long. Germline lookup yields CDR1 MNHNY and CDR2 SVGAGI (reference sequence). The CDR3 DNA reads as TGTGCCAGCAGTTACGACAGGACGTATGGCTACACCTTC. It is translated as CASSYDRTYGYTF.

The V and J genes are TRBV27 and TRBJ2-3; either TRBD1 or TRBD2 may supply D (5 bases each). V lost 6 bases and J lost 3, with 13 bases in between. The CDR3 is 14 residues long. Germline V gene data show CDR1 as MNHEY and CDR2 as SMNVEV (reference sequence). CDR3 sequence (DNA): TGTGCCAGCAGCGAATGGGGCGGGACAGATACGCAGTATTTT. Residues: CASSEWGGTDTQYF.

Only a few counts were recorded for this clone. The chain's CDR3 is CASSLLRGELFF. The CDR3 DNA is TGTGCCAGCAGCCTACTCCGCGGGGAGCTGTTTTTT. This sequence joins TRBV11-2 and TRBJ2-2; D is undetermined. The CDR3 runs 12 residues. V lost 5 bases to trimming and J lost 7 bases, with 8 bases between them. From germline, CDR1 is SGHAT and CDR2 FQNNGV.

The table lists this clone with many counts. CDR3 bases: TGTGCCAGCAGCCAACAGTGGCGGAGCTCCTATAATTCACCCCTCCACTTT. It codes for CASSQQWRSSYNSPLHF. V and J are TRBV5-6 and TRBJ1-6; D is unclear. Per germline, CDR1 SGHDT and CDR2 YYEEEE. The CDR3 is 17 amino acids. V lost 4 bases, J lost 0 bases, and 14 bases lay in between.

The chain carries TRBV6-1 and TRBJ2-7, with a possible D match to TRBD1 (6 bases). The germline V and J ends were trimmed by 5 bases and 7 bases, with 21 bases remaining between them. This CDR3 has 15 amino acids. Germline CDR1 is MNHNS and CDR2 is SASEGT. CDR3: CASSPRSFRGDEQYF. CDR3 coding DNA: TGTGCCAGCAGTCCCCGAAGCTTCAGGGGAGATGAGCAGTACTTC.

A word on this clone: At one boundary the junction diverges from the germline segment, which might be a read error. The gene calls are TRBV5-4 and TRBJ1-6; the match to TRBD1 covers 7 bases. Germline V CDR1 and CDR2: SGHNT, YYREEE (reference sequence). CDR3 size: 13 residues. CDR3 coding DNA: TGCGCCAGCAGCTCTCGACAGGGAGGTCCCCTCCACTTT. Protein sequence: CASSSRQGGPLHF.

The CDR3 sequence is CASSRSGATDTQYF. The DNA for the CDR3 is TGTGCCAGCAGCCGTAGCGGGGCCACAGATACGCAGTATTTT. This chain links TRBV7-2 with TRBJ2-3, with 8 bases matching TRBD2. Per the germline V gene, CDR1 is SGHTA and CDR2 is FQGNSA. With V trimmed by 5 bases and J by 2 bases, 3 bases remained unmatched. CDR3 size: 14 residues.

The sample holds a few counts of this clone. The chain's CDR3 is CASSFLRGYTGELFF. CDR3 DNA: TGTGCCAGCAGTTTCCTTCGGGGTTACACCGGGGAGCTGTTTTTT. The genes are TRBV28 and TRBJ2-2, with a possible D match to TRBD2 (5 bases). Trimming took off 3 bases at V and 3 bases at J, with 11 bases between the two ends. The CDR3 extends over 15 amino acids. The germline V gene encodes CDR1 MDHEN and CDR2 SYDVKM.

There are a few counts of this clone. The CDR3 is CASSIQGQNSPLHF. The CDR3 DNA is TGTGCCAGTAGTATACAGGGTCAGAATTCACCCCTCCACTTT. The chain recombines TRBV19 with TRBJ1-6; the D gene is possibly TRBD1 (5 bases). Germline-derived CDR1 and CDR2 are LNHDA and SQIVND (reference sequence). V shed 2 bases and J shed 7 bases, with 9 bases lying between them. This CDR3 has 14 residues.

This rearrangement joins TRBV25-1 to TRBJ2-7; D call uncertain. Trimming removed 3 bases at V and 3 bases at J, with 3 bases between. This CDR3 is built from 11 residues. Germline V gives CDR1 MGHDK, CDR2 SYGVNS. The CDR3 is CASSDHYEQYF. The CDR3 DNA reads as TGTGCCAGCAGTGACCACTACGAGCAGTACTTC.

This clone was seen at least ten times. The J gene is TRBJ1-1, the V gene TRBV7-2; D is unclear. V was clipped by 5 bases and J by 2 bases, with 12 bases between them. The CDR3 spans 14 residues. Germline loops: CDR1 SGHTA, CDR2 FQGNSA. The CDR3 nucleotides read TGTGCCAGCAGCCTAACCGAGGGAAACACTGAAGCTTTCTTT. It codes for CASSLTEGNTEAFF.

This clone was seen at least ten times. The chain has TRBV15 and TRBJ2-1; 7 nucleotides align to TRBD1. The J segment lost 9 bases and the V segment lost 3 bases, leaving 17 bases of the junction unmatched. This CDR3 region has 17 residues. The germline V gene has CDR1 LNHNV and CDR2 YYDKDF (reference sequence). Here the CDR3 DNA reads TGTGCCACCAGCAGCGCCGGGACAGTGATTGGTGGCGGTGAGCAGTTCTTC. Protein product: CATSSAGTVIGGGEQFF.

The chain uses TRBV5-6 and TRBJ1-5; 7 bases map to TRBD1. The length of the CDR3 is 15 residues. Trimming removed 0 bases from V and 5 bases from J; junction bases left unmatched: 5. CDR1 and CDR2 from the germline V gene are SGHDT and YYEEEE. The CDR3 region has the DNA TGTGCCAGCAGCTTGGGGGACAGACCCTATCAGCCCCAGCATTTT. Translating gives CASSLGDRPYQPQHF. The full variable domain, rest sourced from reference TRBV5-6 and TRBJ1-5, is DAGVTQSPTHLIKTRGQQVTLRCSPKSGHDTVSWYQQALGQGPQFIFQYYEEEERQRGNFPDRFSGHQFPNYSSELNVNALLLGDSALYLCASSLGDRPYQPQHFGDGTRLSIL.

The genes are TRBV5-4 and TRBJ1-2; 7 nucleotides agree with TRBD1. CDR1 is SGHNT and CDR2 is YYREEE in the germline V gene (reference sequence). The V segment lost 5 bases and the J segment 1 base; nucleotides outside the gene matches: 5. There are 14 residues in the CDR3. DNA for the CDR3: TGTGCCAGCAGGACTGGGACAGATAACTATGGCTACACCTTC. Translated: CASRTGTDNYGYTF.

The chain uses TRBV2 and TRBJ1-6; tentatively, D is TRBD1 (5 bases). The CDR3 is made up of 14 amino acids. Trimming took off 4 bases at V and 6 bases at J, with 10 bases between the two ends. CDR1 and CDR2 (germline): SNHLY, FYNNEI. For the CDR3, the DNA is TGTGCCAGCAGTGTCGTGGGGCGTAATTCACCCCTCCACTTT. Translation gives CASSVVGRNSPLHF.

This clone turned up a few times. The V and J genes are TRBV5-1 and TRBJ2-1; D possibly corresponds to TRBD1 (5 bases). The germline V gene encodes CDR1 SGHRS and CDR2 YFSETQ. Trimming cost V 7 bases and J 8 bases, with 25 bases left between them. This CDR3 has 16 amino acids. The CDR3 nucleotides are TGCGCCAGCCAGAAAGGCGTCAGGGCAGCCGAGGATGAGCAGTTCTTC. Its translation is CASQKGVRAAEDEQFF.

V gene TRBV10-1 combines with J gene TRBJ1-5; weak D call: TRBD1 (5 bases). Germline assignment: CDR1 WNHNN and CDR2 SYGVQD (reference sequence). The CDR3 consists of 12 residues. V was cut by 7 bases and J by 16 bases, with 20 bases left in between. Written as DNA, the CDR3 is TGCGCCAGCATCGGGGGGACCTCTGGGAATCATTTT. This encodes CASIGGTSGNHF.

In this sample, this clone turned up a few times. V gene TRBV29-1 combines with J gene TRBJ2-7; D remains ambiguous. This CDR3 has 15 amino acids. Trimming shortened V by 0 bases and J by 3 bases, and 15 bases separated the two germline ends. CDR1 is SQVTM, CDR2 ANQGSEA, per germline. Here the CDR3 reads CSVEEGLSVGYEQYF. CDR3 nucleotides: TGCAGCGTTGAAGAGGGTCTCTCAGTGGGCTACGAGCAGTACTTC.

This chain uses TRBV30 with TRBJ2-3, with 13 bases matching TRBD2. Germline V gene data show CDR1 as GTSNPN and CDR2 as SVGIG (reference sequence). The J segment lost 8 bases and the V segment lost 7 bases, leaving 12 bases of the junction unmatched. The CDR3 covers 15 residues. The CDR3 region is CAYGQLAGGPGTQYF. CDR3 DNA sequence: TGTGCCTATGGACAACTAGCGGGGGGGCCGGGTACGCAGTATTTT.

This clone occurred a few times. The genes are TRBV11-2 and TRBJ2-5, with D unclear. CDR1 and CDR2 (germline): SGHAT, FQNNGV. V was pared by 6 bases and J by 1 base, with 6 bases between. The CDR3 has 12 amino acids. The CDR3 DNA reads as TGTGCCAGCAGGCTTACCCAAGAGACCCAGTACTTC. It is translated as CASRLTQETQYF.

This clone was observed a handful of times. The chain has TRBV6-1 and TRBJ2-6; perhaps D is TRBD1 or TRBD2 (5 bases each). Germline loops: CDR1 MNHNS, CDR2 SASEGT. The CDR3 spans 15 residues. V gave up 8 bases and J gave up 0 bases, with 11 bases separating them. The CDR3 is CASWGGGSGANVLTF. CDR3 nucleotide sequence: TGTGCCAGCTGGGGTGGGGGCTCTGGGGCCAACGTCCTGACTTTC.

This clone was seen a few times. This sequence joins TRBV7-2 and TRBJ2-7; possible D gene TRBD1, 6 bases. From germline, CDR1 is SGHTA and CDR2 FQGNSA. This CDR3 has 15 residues. V lost 4 bases and J 2 bases, leaving 15 bases between the germline ends. The CDR3 loop reads CASSSRAGETYEQYF. CDR3 coding DNA: TGTGCCAGCAGCTCCAGGGCAGGGGAGACCTACGAGCAGTACTTC.

This clone was seen a handful of times. A read error may account for a junction end that differs from germline. V gene TRBV5-6 combines with J gene TRBJ1-6; 7 nucleotides agree with TRBD1. From germline, CDR1 is SGHDT and CDR2 YYEEEE. The CDR3 length is 16 residues. DNA for the CDR3: TGTGCCAGCAGCTTGGGGCCTGGCAGGGGGTCGACAAATAGCCCCTTT. Translating gives CASSLGPGRGSTNSPF.

The chain couples TRBV15 to TRBJ1-6, with D possibly TRBD1 on 6 matching bases. V gave up 0 bases and J gave up 8 bases, with 17 bases separating them. Germline CDR1 is LNHNV and CDR2 is YYDKDF (reference sequence). CDR3 size: 17 residues. The CDR3 bases are TGTGCCACCAGCAGAGATATGGGGGGCGGAATGGATTCACCCCTCCACTTT. Protein product: CATSRDMGGGMDSPLHF.

This clone was seen only a few times. The chain has TRBV7-2 and TRBJ2-4, with TRBD1 matching over 10 bases. The length of the CDR3 is 14 residues. CDR1 and CDR2 (germline): SGHTA, FQGNSA. V shed 6 bases and J 8 bases; nucleotides not matched to a gene: 7. For the CDR3, the DNA is TGTGCCAGCAGTCGCGACAGGGGGCGAGACATTCAGTACTTC. This sequence encodes CASSRDRGRDIQYF.